The entry below describes one T cell receptor (beta chain). Trimming took 6 bases from V and 4 from J, leaving 10 bases between them. This CDR3 comprises 12 residues. The record originates from a study of blood T cell repertoires in COVID-19. About the study: Sources were T cells, B-cell-depleted T cells, or PBMCs; the material itself was cDNA or gDNA.

Sequencing was performed with immunoSEQ multiplex PCR; in TCRdb, only in-frame clones are kept and a portion is missing. The sample shows 60,000 or so clones, approximately 89% of them seen only once. The specimen was peripheral blood. V is TRBV12-3 or TRBV12-4 and J is TRBJ2-7; D is perhaps TRBD1 (7 bases). The receptor's source is a woman aged 55 to 70 with active COVID-19. CDR3 protein: CASSPGGYEQYF. CDR3 nucleotides: TGTGCCAGCAGCCCAGGGGGGTACGAGCAGTACTTC.